These 20 T cell receptor beta chains came from one sample sequenced in a study of blood T cell repertoires in COVID-19. Sequenced by immunoSEQ multiplex PCR; TCRdb stores in-frame clones only, minus some. The sample lists about 220,000 clones; around 82% were seen once. Sequencing was done on a sample of peripheral blood. All receptors derive from a woman aged 40-49 years with active or convalescent COVID-19.

The chain employs TRBV5-4 and TRBJ1-2, with 9 bases that match TRBD1. The junction had 8 bases not matched to a gene; V was cut back by 4 bases and J by 4 bases. The CDR3 is 15 amino acids. Germline loops: CDR1 SGHNT, CDR2 YYREEE (reference sequence). CDR3 sequence (DNA): TGTGCCAGCAGCCCGGGACAGGGACCCCTCTATGGCTACACCTTC. Protein: CASSPGQGPLYGYTF.

The chain links TRBV10-2 to TRBJ2-1; 9 bases match TRBD2. Trimming took 3 bases from V and 7 from J; bases not matched to a gene: 16. The CDR3 consists of 18 residues. Germline CDR1 reads WSHSY; CDR2 reads SAAADI. The CDR3 spells CASSDPGGGGLARNEQFF. In nucleotides, the CDR3 is TGCGCCAGCAGTGACCCCGGGGGCGGCGGACTAGCGAGAAATGAGCAGTTCTTC.

J is TRBJ1-1 and V is TRBV7-9; no definite D call. The CDR3 spans 16 residues. Trimming shortened V by 4 bases and J by 6 bases, and 21 bases separated the two germline ends. The germline V gene encodes CDR1 SEHNR and CDR2 FQNEAQ (reference sequence). The CDR3 here is CASSSTLGLSGSEAFF. The DNA for the CDR3 is TGTGCCAGCAGCTCCACTCTGGGCCTTTCTGGGTCTGAAGCTTTCTTT. Drawing the rest from reference TRBV7-9 and TRBJ1-1, the complete variable domain is DTGVSQNPRHKITKRGQNVTFRCDPISEHNRLYWYRQTLGQGPEFLTYFQNEAQLEKSRLLSDRFSAERPKGSFSTLEIQRTEQGDSAMYLCASSSTLGLSGSEAFFGQGTRLTVV.

The chain links TRBV6-5 to TRBJ2-1; 12 bases align to TRBD2. Unmatched junction bases numbered 6, after V lost 5 bases and J lost 7 bases. This CDR3 region has 15 residues. Germline V gene sequence: CDR1 MNHEY, CDR2 SVGAGI. The CDR3 DNA sequence: TGTGCCAGCAGTCCTACGACTAGCGGGAGAAATGAGCAGTTCTTC. Its protein product is CASSPTTSGRNEQFF.

The genes are TRBV5-4 and TRBJ1-2, with 10 bases that match TRBD1. CDR3 length: 18 amino acids. The germline CDR1 and CDR2 sequences are SGHNT and YYREEE (reference sequence). Trimming removed 2 bases from V and 3 bases from J; junction bases left unmatched: 13. The CDR3 nucleotides are TGTGCCAGCAGCTTCCCCGGGACAGGGGAGCACCTGGACTATGGCTACACCTTC. Translation: CASSFPGTGEHLDYGYTF.

The J gene is TRBJ2-7, the V gene TRBV6-5; 11 bases are shared with TRBD1. Germline V gives CDR1 MNHEY, CDR2 SVGAGI. The CDR3 contains 14 residues. Losses at the gene ends were 6 bases for V and 3 bases for J; bases not matched to a gene: 4. The CDR3 region is CASSAGTGGYEQYF. The CDR3 nucleotides read TGTGCCAGCAGCGCCGGGACAGGGGGCTACGAGCAGTACTTC.

V is TRBV7-8 and J is TRBJ2-2; TRBD1 agrees at 9 bases. CDR3 length: 14 residues. The germline V gene encodes CDR1 SGHVS and CDR2 FQNEAQ. V lost 5 bases, J lost 7 bases, and 5 bases stayed unmatched. CDR3 in amino acids: CASSETGGGGELFF. CDR3 DNA: TGTGCCAGCAGCGAAACAGGGGGCGGCGGGGAGCTGTTTTTT.

The chain joins TRBV11-1 to TRBJ1-4; possible D gene TRBD1, 6 bases. The CDR3 covers 14 residues. Germline CDR1 reads SGHAT; CDR2 reads FQDESV (reference sequence). Trimming removed 5 bases at V and 5 bases at J, with 12 bases between. The CDR3, as DNA: TGTGCCAGCAGCCGACAGGCTCTAAATGAAAAACTGTTTTTT. Encoded protein: CASSRQALNEKLFF.

The chain employs TRBV19 and TRBJ2-7; 7 nucleotides match TRBD1. With 5 bases clipped from V and 4 bases from J, the junction kept 5 bases outside the gene matches. The CDR3 is made up of 13 amino acids. CDR1 and CDR2 from the germline V gene are LNHDA and SQIVND (reference sequence). CDR3 loop: CASSGTDQYEQYF. Here the CDR3 DNA reads TGTGCCAGTAGTGGGACAGACCAATACGAGCAGTACTTC.

The chain employs TRBV3-1 (or the pseudogene TRBV3-2) and TRBJ2-2, with D tentatively TRBD1 (7 bases). The CDR3 is 15 residues long. CDR1 LGHDT and CDR2 YNNKEL come from the germline V gene (reference sequence). The V end was cut by 8 bases, the J end by 1 base, with 14 bases between. CDR3 amino acids: CASSPGGLNTGELFF. The CDR3 DNA reads TGTGCCAGCTCCCCAGGGGGGTTGAACACCGGGGAGCTGTTTTTT.

The chain links TRBV5-6 to TRBJ1-4; D might be TRBD1 (5 bases). Trimming took 5 bases from V and 3 from J, leaving 17 bases between them. This CDR3 comprises 16 residues. Germline values: CDR1 SGHDT, CDR2 YYEEEE. CDR3 sequence: CASSLGPSGSNEKLFF. The CDR3 region has the DNA TGTGCCAGCAGTCTTGGGCCGTCAGGGTCTAATGAAAAACTGTTTTTT.

The CDR3 loop is CASSFGQGGNEKLFF. The CDR3 bases are TGCGCCAGCAGCTTTGGACAGGGGGGTAATGAAAAACTGTTTTTT. This chain joins TRBV5-1 and TRBJ1-4; TRBD1 agrees at 10 bases. The germline V gene has CDR1 SGHRS and CDR2 YFSETQ. The CDR3 sequence is 15 residues long. Trimming removed 2 bases from V and 4 bases from J; junction bases left unmatched: 2.

The rearrangement links TRBV5-1 to TRBJ1-1, with TRBD1 matching over 9 bases. Looked up from germline, CDR1 is SGHRS and CDR2 is YFSETQ. The CDR3 runs to 15 residues. Unmatched junction bases numbered 9, after V lost 3 bases and J lost 6 bases. The CDR3 is CASSSSGTGTAEAFF. The CDR3 DNA reads TGCGCCAGCAGCTCCTCGGGGACAGGGACGGCTGAAGCTTTCTTT.

This chain links TRBV10-3 with TRBJ2-7; a weak D match, TRBD1 (6 bases). This CDR3 has 15 amino acids. CDR1 and CDR2 (germline): ENHRY, SYGVKD. V lost 3 bases and J 2 bases, leaving 14 bases between the germline ends. CDR3 residues: CAISEQGPSTYEQYF. The CDR3 nucleotides are TGTGCCATCAGTGAACAGGGACCGTCCACCTACGAGCAGTACTTC.

V gene TRBV5-4 combines with J gene TRBJ2-1; 10 bases fit TRBD1. Per the germline V gene, CDR1 is SGHNT and CDR2 is YYREEE (reference sequence). The CDR3 runs 18 residues. V trimming: 4 bases; J trimming: 1 base; junction bases outside the gene matches: 11. The CDR3 DNA sequence: TGTGCCAGCAGCCCACGGGACAGGGGCGTTTTTTCCTACAATGAGCAGTTCTTC. Amino acids: CASSPRDRGVFSYNEQFF.

The rearrangement joins TRBV7-2 to TRBJ1-2; 7 positions agree with TRBD1. Per germline, CDR1 SGHTA and CDR2 FQGNSA. The junction had 8 bases not matched to a gene; V was cut back by 5 bases and J by 5 bases. This CDR3 comprises 14 residues. CDR3 coding DNA: TGTGCCAGCAGCACAGGGACAGCCTTTTATGGCTACACCTTC. Translation gives CASSTGTAFYGYTF.

This chain links TRBV6-5 with TRBJ2-3; 8 nucleotides align to TRBD1. V gave up 6 bases and J gave up 3 bases; unmatched junction bases: 8. The length of the CDR3 is 15 residues. The V gene's germline CDR1 is MNHEY and CDR2 SVGAGI. The CDR3 DNA is TGTGCCAGCAGCAACGCCGACAGGGGAACAGATACGCAGTATTTT. Protein product: CASSNADRGTDTQYF.

CDR3: CASSTRGSANYGYTF. DNA for the CDR3: TGTGCCAGTAGTACCCGTGGTTCAGCTAACTATGGCTACACCTTC. The chain uses TRBV19 and TRBJ1-2; no reliable D call. There are 15 residues in the CDR3. Germline-derived CDR1 and CDR2 are LNHDA and SQIVND (reference sequence). V gave up 4 bases and J gave up 0 bases, with 12 bases separating them.

The chain links TRBV6-2 or TRBV6-3 to TRBJ2-1, with TRBD2 matching 8 bases. The germline V gene has CDR1 MNHEY and CDR2 SVGEGT. CDR3 length: 14 residues. V lost 2 bases and J lost 14; bases outside the gene matches: 11. CDR3 protein: CASSYGFRGGEKFF. CDR3 DNA: TGTGCCAGCAGTTACGGGTTTCGGGGGGGAGAGAAGTTCTTC.

V gene TRBV6-5 combines with J gene TRBJ2-7; perhaps TRBD1 as D (6 bases). Trimming removed 7 bases at V and 5 bases at J, with 18 bases between. Per the germline V gene, CDR1 is MNHEY and CDR2 is SVGAGI. The CDR3 contains 14 residues. In DNA form, the CDR3 reads TGTGCCAGCACCGTCGTTGGGGGCAGCGACGAGCAGTACTTC. Protein: CASTVVGGSDEQYF.